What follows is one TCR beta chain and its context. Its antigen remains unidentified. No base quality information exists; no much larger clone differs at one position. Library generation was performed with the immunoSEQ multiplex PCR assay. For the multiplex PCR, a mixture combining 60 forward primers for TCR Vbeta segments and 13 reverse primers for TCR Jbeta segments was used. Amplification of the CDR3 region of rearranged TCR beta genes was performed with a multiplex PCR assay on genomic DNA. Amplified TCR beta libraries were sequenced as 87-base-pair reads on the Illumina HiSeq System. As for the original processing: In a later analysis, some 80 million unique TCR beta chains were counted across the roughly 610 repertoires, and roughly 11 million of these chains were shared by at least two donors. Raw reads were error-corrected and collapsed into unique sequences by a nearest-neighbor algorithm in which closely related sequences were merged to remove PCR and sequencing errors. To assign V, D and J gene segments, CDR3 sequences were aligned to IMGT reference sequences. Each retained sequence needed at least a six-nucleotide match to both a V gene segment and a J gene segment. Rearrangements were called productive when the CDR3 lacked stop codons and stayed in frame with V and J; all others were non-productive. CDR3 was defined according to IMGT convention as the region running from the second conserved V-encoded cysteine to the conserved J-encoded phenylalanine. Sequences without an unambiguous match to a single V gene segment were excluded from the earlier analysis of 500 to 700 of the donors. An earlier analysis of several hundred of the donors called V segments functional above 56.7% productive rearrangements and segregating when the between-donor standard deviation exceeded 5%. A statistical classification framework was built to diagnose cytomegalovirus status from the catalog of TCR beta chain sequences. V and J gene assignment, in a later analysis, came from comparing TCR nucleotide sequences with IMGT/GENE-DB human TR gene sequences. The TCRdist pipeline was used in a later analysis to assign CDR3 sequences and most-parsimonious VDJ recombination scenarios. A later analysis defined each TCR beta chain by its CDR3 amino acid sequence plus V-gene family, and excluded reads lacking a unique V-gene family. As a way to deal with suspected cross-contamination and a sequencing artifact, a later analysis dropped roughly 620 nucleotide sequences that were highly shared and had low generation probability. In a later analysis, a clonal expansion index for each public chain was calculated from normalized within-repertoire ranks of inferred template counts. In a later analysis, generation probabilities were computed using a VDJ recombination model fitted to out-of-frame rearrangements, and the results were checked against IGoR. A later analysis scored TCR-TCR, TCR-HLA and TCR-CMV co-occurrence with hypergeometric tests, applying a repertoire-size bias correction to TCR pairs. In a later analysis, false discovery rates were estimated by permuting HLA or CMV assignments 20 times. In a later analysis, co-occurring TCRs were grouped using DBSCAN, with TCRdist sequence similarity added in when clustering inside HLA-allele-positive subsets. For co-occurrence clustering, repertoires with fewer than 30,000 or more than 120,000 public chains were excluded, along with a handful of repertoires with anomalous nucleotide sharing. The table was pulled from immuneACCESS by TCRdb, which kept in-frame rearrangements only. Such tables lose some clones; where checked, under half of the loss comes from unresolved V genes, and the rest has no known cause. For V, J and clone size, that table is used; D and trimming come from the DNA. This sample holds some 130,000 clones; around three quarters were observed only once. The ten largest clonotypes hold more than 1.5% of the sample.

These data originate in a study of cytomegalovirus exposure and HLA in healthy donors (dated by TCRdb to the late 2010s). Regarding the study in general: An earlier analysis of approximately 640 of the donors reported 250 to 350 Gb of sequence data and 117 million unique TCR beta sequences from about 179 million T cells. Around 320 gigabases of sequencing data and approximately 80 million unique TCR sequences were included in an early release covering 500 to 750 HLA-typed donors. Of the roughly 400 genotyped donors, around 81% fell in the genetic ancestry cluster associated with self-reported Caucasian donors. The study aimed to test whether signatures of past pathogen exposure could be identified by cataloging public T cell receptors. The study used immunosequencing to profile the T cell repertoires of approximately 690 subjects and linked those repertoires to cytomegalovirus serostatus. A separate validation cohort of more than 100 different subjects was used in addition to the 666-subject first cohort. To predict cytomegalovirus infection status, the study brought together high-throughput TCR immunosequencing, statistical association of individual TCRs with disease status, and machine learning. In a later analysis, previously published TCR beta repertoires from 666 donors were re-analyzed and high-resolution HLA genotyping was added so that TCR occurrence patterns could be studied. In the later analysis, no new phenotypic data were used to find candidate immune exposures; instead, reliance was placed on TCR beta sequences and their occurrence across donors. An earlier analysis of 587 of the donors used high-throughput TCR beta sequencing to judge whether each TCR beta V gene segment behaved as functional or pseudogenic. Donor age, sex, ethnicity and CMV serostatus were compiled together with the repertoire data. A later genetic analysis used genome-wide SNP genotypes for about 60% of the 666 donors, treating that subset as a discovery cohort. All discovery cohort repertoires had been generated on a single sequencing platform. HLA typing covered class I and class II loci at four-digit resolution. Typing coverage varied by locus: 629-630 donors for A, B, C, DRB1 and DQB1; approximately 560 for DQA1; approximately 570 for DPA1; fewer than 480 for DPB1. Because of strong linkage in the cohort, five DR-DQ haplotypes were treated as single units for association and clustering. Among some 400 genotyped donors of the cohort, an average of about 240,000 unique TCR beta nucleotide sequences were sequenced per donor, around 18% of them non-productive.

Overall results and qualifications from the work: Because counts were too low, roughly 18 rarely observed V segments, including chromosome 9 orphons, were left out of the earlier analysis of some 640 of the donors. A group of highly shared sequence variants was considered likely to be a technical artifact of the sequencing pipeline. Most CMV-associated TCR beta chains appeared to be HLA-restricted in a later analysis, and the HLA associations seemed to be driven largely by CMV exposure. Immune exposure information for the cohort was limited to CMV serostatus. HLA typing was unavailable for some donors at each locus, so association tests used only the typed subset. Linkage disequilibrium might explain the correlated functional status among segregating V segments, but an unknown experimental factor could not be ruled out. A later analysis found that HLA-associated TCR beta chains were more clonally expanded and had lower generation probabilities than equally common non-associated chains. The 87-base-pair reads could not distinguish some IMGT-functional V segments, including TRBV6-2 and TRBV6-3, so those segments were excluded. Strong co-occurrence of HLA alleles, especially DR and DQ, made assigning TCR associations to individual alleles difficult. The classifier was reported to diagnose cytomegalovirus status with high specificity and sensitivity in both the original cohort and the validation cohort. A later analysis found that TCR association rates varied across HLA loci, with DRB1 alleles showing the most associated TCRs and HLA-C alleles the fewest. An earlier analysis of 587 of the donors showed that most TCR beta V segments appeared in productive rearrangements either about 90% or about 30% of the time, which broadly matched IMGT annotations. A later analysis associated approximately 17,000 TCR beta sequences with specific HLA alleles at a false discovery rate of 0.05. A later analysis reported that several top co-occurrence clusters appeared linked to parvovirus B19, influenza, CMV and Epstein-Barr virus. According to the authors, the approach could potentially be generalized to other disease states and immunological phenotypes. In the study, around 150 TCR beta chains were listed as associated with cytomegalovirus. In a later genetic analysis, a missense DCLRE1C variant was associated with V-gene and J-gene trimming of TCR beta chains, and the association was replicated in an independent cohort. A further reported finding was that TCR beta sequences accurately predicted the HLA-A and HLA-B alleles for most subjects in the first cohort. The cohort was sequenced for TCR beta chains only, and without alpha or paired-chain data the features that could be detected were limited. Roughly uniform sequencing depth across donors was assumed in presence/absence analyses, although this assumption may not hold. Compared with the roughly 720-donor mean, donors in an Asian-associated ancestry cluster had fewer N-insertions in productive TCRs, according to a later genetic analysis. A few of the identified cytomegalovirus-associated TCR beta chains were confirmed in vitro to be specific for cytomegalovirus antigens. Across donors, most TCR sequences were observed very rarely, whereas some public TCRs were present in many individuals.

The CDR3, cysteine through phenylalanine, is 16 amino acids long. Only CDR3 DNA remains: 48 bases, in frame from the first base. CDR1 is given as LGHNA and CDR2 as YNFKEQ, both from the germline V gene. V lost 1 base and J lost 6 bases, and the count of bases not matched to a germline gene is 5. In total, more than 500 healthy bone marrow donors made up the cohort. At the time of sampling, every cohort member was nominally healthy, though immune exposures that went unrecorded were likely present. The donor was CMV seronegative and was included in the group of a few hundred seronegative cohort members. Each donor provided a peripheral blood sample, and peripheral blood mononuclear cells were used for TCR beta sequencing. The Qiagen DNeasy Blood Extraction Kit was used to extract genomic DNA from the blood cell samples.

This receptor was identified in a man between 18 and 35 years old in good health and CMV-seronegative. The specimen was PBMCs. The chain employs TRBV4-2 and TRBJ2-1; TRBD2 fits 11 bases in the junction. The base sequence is TGTGCCAGCAGCCAAGGGAGACTAGCGGGAACCAATGAGCAGTTCTTC. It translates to CASSQGRLAGTNEQFF.